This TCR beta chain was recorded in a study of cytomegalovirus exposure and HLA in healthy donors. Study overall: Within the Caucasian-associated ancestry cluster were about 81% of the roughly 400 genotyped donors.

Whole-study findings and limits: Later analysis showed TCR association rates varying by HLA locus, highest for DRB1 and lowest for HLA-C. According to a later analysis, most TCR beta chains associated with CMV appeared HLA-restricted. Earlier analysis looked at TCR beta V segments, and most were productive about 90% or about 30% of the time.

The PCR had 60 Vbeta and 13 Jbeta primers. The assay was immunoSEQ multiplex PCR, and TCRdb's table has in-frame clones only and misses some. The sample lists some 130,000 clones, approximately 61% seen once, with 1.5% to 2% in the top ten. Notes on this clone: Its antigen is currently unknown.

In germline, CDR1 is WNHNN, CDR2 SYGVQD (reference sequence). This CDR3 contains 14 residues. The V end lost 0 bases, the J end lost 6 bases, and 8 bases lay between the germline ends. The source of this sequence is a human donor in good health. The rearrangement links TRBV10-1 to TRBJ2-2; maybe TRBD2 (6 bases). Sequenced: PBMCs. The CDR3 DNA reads TGCGCCAGCAGTGAGTCTGGGAGGTCCGGGGAGCTGTTTTTT. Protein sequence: CASSESGRSGELFF.